This T cell receptor (beta chain) appears in the sequencing data of a study of molecular identifiers for immune sequencing clone quantification. With RNA at 10%, 30% or 50%, naive CD8 libraries came from roughly 20,000 to 1,000,000 sorted cells. General observations from the study: Naive cells had under 1% of molecules in clones above 20 RNA copies, effectors over 99%.

This CDR3 region has 14 residues. From germline, CDR1 is KGHSH and CDR2 LQKENI. V was trimmed by 1 base and J by 3 bases, leaving 8 bases between them. Previously described methods and listed TCR primers produced bulk TCR libraries. TCRdb itself ran the PCR reads through MiXCR, one entry per CDR3 protein. The sample carries over 600,000 distinct CDR3 sequences, 15% to 20% recorded once. In this sample, this clonotype turned up many times. Its target is not known. This clonotype originated in a human donor in good health. Some libraries in this study had Jurkat cell RNA spiked in. Material: naive CD8+ T cells from blood, with Jurkat cell RNA spiked in. This sample's subset: FACS-sorted CD8+CD4-CCR7+CD45RA+ naive T cells. The rearrangement joins TRBV18 to TRBJ2-3; D is unclear. The CDR3 region has the DNA TGTGCCAGCTCACCACGAATGGGGACAGATACGCAGTATTTT. Its protein is CASSPRMGTDTQYF.